Sequencing of this T cell receptor beta chain was carried out in a study of beta chain features in type 1 diabetes. Study-level points and caveats: Shorter templates may be favored by PCR, equally so in patients and controls. For TCRB rearrangement, an influence of HLA type remained unresolved here. There was a moderate but significant shortening of TCRB CDR3s in all four CD4+ subsets of Type 1 diabetes patients.

Populations isolated by sorting all had purity greater than 95%. This clone was counted at least ten times. Antigen specificity is unknown. All of the isolated RNA was reverse transcribed, so expressed TCRB transcripts were sequenced. Each sample of naive, central memory or regulatory T cells had, on average, approximately 4 million reads. The assay was immunoSEQ multiplex PCR, and TCRdb's table has in-frame clones only and misses some. The sample has roughly 180,000 clones; 7.8% are singletons. The CDR3 extends over 15 amino acids. Trimming removed 5 bases from V and 0 bases from J, with 14 bases in between. Per the germline V gene, CDR1 is SGHTA and CDR2 is FQGNSA.

The rearrangement joins TRBV7-2 to TRBJ2-7; TRBD1 is a possible D gene (7 bases). The sequence came from a woman between 35 and 50 years old with type 1 diabetes. What was sequenced was central memory CD4+ T cells from blood. In DNA, the CDR3 is TGTGCCAGCAGCGCGGAGGGACAGAGCTCCTACGAGCAGTACTTC. This codes for CASSAEGQSSYEQYF.